This is a list of T cell receptor beta chains from one sample in a study of blood T cells in healthy people across ages. TCRdb called the 5' RACE reads again in MiXCR, with one record for every CDR3 protein. Among hundreds of thousands of distinct CDR3 sequences listed, approximately 48% were seen once. The sequencing sample was made of blood. The source of these receptors is a man in his 60s in good health. The conserved cysteine and the conserved F or W are not part of the CDR3 here.

>TRBJ2-7|TRBV20-1
SAGRDGRYEQY
>TRBJ1-6|TRBV2
ASSEESGSYNSPLH
>TRBJ2-5|TRBV7-2
ASSPPGQGLAGRQGAQY
>TRBJ1-6|TRBV28
ASSLQGQYNSPLH
>TRBJ2-5|TRBV15
ATSRTSRQETQY
>TRBJ1-5|TRBV20-1
SASRPDSNQPQH
>TRBJ2-4|TRBV15
ATSRDSGTSGTIQY
>TRBJ1-4|TRBV28
ASSVRTGGETNEKLF
>.|TRBV27
ASSLRAGAFIEQY
>TRBJ2-6|TRBV7-2
ASSRTPRGSGANVLT
>TRBJ1-4|TRBV14
ASSSSSQGKREKLF
>.|TRBV20-1
SAEGQDIYNEQY
>TRBJ2-2|TRBV9
ASSRAGVDTGELF
>TRBJ1-1|TRBV3-1
ASSLGPIEAF
>TRBJ2-7|TRBV2
ASSEGIAVTYEQY
>TRBJ2-3|TRBV7-3
ASSTGQGLRTDTQY
>TRBJ2-1|TRBV24-1
ATSDTRDRLYNEQF
>TRBJ1-2|TRBV29-1
SVVTGTYGYT
>.|TRBV20-1
SARDSSGTGYEQY
>TRBJ1-2|TRBV10-3
AIYGTDYGYT
>TRBJ2-6|TRBV9
ASSEGQGSGANVLT
>TRBJ2-5|TRBV25-1
ASSDAGAGETRY
>TRBJ1-3|TRBV20-1
SARSQGLGGNTIY
>TRBJ1-5|TRBV7-2
ASSLEGARGNQPQH
>TRBJ2-1|TRBV7-9
ASSNPGSGGVSYNEQF
>TRBJ1-1|TRBV28
ASSSGQVVNTEAF
>TRBJ2-4|TRBV6-2/TRBV6-3
ASSPIIRPPAASIQY
>TRBJ2-5|TRBV4-3
ASSQSGGYSETQY
>TRBJ2-2|TRBV15
ATSRTLGYTGELF
>TRBJ1-4|TRBV15
ATRLAGLGEKLF
>TRBJ2-5|TRBV7-8
ASSLVWGGEQY
>TRBJ2-6|TRBV6-5
ASSYRPSGANALT
>TRBJ2-7|TRBV11-3
ASSLTGQYEQY
>TRBJ2-2|TRBV6-2/TRBV6-3
ASKVTNTGELF